Included here is one T cell receptor (beta chain) sequence, with context. What it binds is unknown. CDR3 size: 13 residues. The data originate from a study of T cells expressing NK-cell markers. Background on the study: Sorted CD3+CD56+NKG2C+, CD3+CD56+NKG2C- and CD3+CD56-NKG2C+ T cells provided the TCR beta repertoires. Among eight sequenced donors, seven carried HCMV seropositivity while one was seronegative. Study-wide results and limits: Roughly 6 of the donors carried dominant NKG2C+ clonotypes that took up roughly 1.0-7.5% of their CD8+ T cells.

TCRdb reprocessed the 5' RACE reads and stores each CDR3 protein as one record, lacking DNA. The listing contains about half a million distinct CDR3 sequences. The receptor was isolated from a woman in her 50s in good health. V gene TRBV12-3 or TRBV12-4 combines with J gene TRBJ2-1; TCRdb reports TRBD1, a call that lacks DNA to check it against. Sequencing used blood T cells: a sorted CD56 or NKG2C T cell subset, CD4+ or CD8+ T cells, or bulk PBMC T cells (not recorded which). CDR3 region: CASRGEVGNEQFF.